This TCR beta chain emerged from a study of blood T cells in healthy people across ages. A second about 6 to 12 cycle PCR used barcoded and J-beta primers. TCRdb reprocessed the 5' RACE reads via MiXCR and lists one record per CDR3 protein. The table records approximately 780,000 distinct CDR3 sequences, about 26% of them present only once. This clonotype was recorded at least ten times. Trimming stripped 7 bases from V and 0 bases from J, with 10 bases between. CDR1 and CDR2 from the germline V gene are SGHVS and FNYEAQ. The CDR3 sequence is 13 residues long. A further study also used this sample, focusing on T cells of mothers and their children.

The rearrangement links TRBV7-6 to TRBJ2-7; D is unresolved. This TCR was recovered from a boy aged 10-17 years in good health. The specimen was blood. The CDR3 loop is CASTAGSSYEQYF. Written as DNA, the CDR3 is TGTGCCAGCACCGCTGGAAGCTCCTACGAGCAGTACTTC.